The sequence of this T cell receptor (beta chain) was determined in a study of cytomegalovirus exposure and HLA in healthy donors. Findings and caveats of the study: An analysis was carried out later, and it reportedly showed fewer N-insertions in an Asian-associated ancestry cluster than the approximately 610-donor mean.

Both 60 Vbeta primers and 13 Jbeta primers went into the PCR. Generated by immunoSEQ multiplex PCR, the TCRdb table keeps only in-frame clones and is missing some. The sample lists 95,000 to 110,000 clones, approximately 64% seen once, with about 3.5% in the top ten. As regards this clone: Its antigen is still unknown.

The receptor comes from a woman between 45 and 65 years old in good health and CMV-seronegative. The sample comprised PBMCs.

The CDR3, as DNA: TGTGCCAGCAGTGATTTTGTTCGGGGGAGCTCCTACAATGAGCAGTTCTTC. Its translation is CASSDFVRGSSYNEQFF. The chain has TRBV6-4 and TRBJ2-1; TRBD2 might be the D (6 bases). Germline assignment: CDR1 MRHNA and CDR2 SNTAGT. This CDR3 spans 17 amino acids. Trimming removed 3 bases from V and 0 bases from J, with 15 bases in between.